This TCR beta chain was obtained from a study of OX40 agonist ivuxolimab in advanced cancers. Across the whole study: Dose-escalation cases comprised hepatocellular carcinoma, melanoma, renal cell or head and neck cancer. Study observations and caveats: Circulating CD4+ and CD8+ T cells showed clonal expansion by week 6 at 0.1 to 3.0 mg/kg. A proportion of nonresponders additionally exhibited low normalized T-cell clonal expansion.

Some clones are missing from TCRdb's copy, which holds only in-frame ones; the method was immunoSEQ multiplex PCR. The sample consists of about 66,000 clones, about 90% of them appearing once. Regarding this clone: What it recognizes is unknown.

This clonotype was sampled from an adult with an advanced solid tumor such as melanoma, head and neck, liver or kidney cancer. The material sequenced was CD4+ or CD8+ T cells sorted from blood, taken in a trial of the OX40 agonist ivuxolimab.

In DNA form, the CDR3 reads TGTGCCAGCAGTTTTTTGCACGCGGAGCAGTACTTC. Translating it yields CASSFLHAEQYF. V gene TRBV27 combines with J gene TRBJ2-7, with D unclear. Germline V CDR1 and CDR2: MNHEY, SMNVEV (reference sequence). V lost 3 bases, J lost 7 bases, and 10 bases lay in between. This CDR3 has 12 amino acids.